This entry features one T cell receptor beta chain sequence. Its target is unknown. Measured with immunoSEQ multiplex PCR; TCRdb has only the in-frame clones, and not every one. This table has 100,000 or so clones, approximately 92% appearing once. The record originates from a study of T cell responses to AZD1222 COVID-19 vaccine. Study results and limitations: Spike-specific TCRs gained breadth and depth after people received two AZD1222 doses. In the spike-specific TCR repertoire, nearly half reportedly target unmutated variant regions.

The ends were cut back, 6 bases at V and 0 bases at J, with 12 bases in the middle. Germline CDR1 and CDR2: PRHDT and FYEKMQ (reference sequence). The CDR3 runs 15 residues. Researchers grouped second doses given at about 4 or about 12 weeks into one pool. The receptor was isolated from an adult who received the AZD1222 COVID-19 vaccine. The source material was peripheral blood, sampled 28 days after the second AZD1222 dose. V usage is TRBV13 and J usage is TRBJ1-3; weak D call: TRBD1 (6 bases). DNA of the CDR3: TGTGCCAGCAGGCGACAGGCCACCTCTGGAAACACCATATATTTT. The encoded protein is CASRRQATSGNTIYF.